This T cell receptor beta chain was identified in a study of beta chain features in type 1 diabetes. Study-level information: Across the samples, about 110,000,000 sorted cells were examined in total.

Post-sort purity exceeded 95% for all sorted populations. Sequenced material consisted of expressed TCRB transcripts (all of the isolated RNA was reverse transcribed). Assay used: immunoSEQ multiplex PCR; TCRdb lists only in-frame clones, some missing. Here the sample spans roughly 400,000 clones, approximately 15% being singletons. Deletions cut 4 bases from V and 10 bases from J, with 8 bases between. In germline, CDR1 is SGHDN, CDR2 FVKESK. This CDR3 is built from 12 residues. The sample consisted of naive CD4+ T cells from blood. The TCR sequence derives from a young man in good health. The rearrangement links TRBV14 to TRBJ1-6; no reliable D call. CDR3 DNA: TGTGCCAGCAGCCCCGCAAACTCACCCCTCCACTTT. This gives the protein CASSPANSPLHF.